This T cell receptor beta chain was captured in a study of early T cells in non-severe SARS-CoV-2 infection. Study-wide background: Unpaired chains resulted from sequencing bulk RNA of unsorted whole blood.

Many counts were recorded for this clonotype. The target antigen is unknown. The protocol attached unique molecular identifiers to individual cDNA molecules. TCRdb re-derived calls from the 5' RACE reads in MiXCR, one entry per CDR3 protein. The top ten clones hold over 12% of a sample with roughly 33,000 distinct CDR3 sequences, under 6% of them seen once. Study-level results: VDJdb matching, biased toward anti-spike CD8 responses, missed private and CD4 specificities.

The V gene end was trimmed by 5 bases and the J gene end by 8 bases; junction bases not matched to a gene: 18. This CDR3 region has 18 residues. Germline assignment: CDR1 MDHEN and CDR2 SYDVKM. The sequence derives from an adult who was a healthcare worker with PCR-confirmed SARS-CoV-2 infection or an uninfected control (not recorded which). The rearrangement uses TRBV28 and TRBJ2-1; TRBD1 matches 10 bases. The source material was whole blood. CDR3 region: CASSGGTGEAIGVDEQFF. The CDR3 DNA is TGTGCCAGCAGTGGGGGGACAGGGGAGGCGATTGGAGTCGATGAGCAGTTCTTC.